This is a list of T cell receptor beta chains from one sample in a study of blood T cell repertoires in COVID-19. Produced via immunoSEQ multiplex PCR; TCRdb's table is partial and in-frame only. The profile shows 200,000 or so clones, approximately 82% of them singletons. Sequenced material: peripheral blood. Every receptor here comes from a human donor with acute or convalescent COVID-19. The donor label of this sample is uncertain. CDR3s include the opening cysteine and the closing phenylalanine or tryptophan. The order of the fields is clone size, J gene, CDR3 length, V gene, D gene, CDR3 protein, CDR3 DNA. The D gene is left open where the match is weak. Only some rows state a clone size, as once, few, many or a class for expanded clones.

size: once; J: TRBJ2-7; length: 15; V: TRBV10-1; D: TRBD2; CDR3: CASSSQGGSTYEQYF; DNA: TGCGCCAGCAGTTCCCAGGGCGGGAGTACTTACGAGCAGTACTTC
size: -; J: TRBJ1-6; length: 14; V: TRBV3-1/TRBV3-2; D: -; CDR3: CASSRGSYNSPLHF; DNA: TGTGCCAGCAGCCGTGGCAGCTATAATTCACCCCTCCACTTT
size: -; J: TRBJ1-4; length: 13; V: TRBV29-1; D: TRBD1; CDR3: CSVAGQGNEKLFF; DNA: TGCAGCGTTGCGGGACAGGGTAATGAAAAACTGTTTTTT
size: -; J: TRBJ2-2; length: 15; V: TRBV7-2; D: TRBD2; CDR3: CASSLYSGRGGELFF; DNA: TGTGCCAGCAGCTTATATAGCGGGAGGGGCGGGGAGCTGTTTTTT
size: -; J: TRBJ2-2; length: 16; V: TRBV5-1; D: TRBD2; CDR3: CASSLVVASGTGELFF; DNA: TGCGCCAGCAGCTTGGTAGTGGCTAGCGGGACCGGGGAGCTGTTTTTT
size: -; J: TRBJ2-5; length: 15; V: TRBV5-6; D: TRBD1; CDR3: CASSLYGTGKETQYF; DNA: TGTGCCAGCAGCTTGTACGGGACAGGGAAAGAGACCCAGTACTTC
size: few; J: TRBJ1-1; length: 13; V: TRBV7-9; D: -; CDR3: CASTQDVNTEAFF; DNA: TGTGCCAGCACCCAGGATGTGAACACTGAAGCTTTCTTT
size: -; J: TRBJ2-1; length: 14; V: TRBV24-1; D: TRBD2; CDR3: CATSDSGRNNEQFF; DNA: TGTGCCACCAGTGATAGCGGGAGAAACAATGAGCAGTTCTTC
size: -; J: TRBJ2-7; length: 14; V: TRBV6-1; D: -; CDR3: CASSEGGRPNEQYF; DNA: TGTGCCAGCAGTGAAGGGGGCAGACCCAACGAGCAGTACTTC
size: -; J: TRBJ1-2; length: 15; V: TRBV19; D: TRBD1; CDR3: CASSTGDRFNYGYTF; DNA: TGTGCCAGTAGTACGGGGGACAGATTTAACTATGGCTACACCTTC
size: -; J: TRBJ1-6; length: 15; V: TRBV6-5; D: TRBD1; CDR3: CASSSAGTGVSPLHF; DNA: TGTGCCAGCAGCTCAGCCGGGACAGGGGTTTCACCCCTCCACTTT
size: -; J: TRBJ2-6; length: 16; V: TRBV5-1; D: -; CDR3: CASSLEQGAGANVLTF; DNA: TGCGCCAGCAGCTTGGAACAGGGAGCTGGGGCCAACGTCCTGACTTTC
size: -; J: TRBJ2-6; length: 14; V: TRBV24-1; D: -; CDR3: CATSDSSGANVLTF; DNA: TGTGCCACCAGTGACAGCTCTGGGGCCAACGTCCTGACTTTC
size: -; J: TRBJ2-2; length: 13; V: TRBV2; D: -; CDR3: CASSVQRTGELFF; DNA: TGTGCCAGCAGTGTTCAGCGGACCGGGGAGCTGTTTTTT
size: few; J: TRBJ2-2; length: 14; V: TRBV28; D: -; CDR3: CASSLTQNTGELFF; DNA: TGTGCCAGCAGTTTAACACAGAACACCGGGGAGCTGTTTTTT
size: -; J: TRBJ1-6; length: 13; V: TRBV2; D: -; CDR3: CASTATGNSPLHF; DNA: TGTGCCAGCACCGCCACAGGGAATTCACCCCTCCACTTT
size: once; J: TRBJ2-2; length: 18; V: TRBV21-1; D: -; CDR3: CASSKDSAPEGNTGELFF; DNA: TGTGCCAGCAGCAAAGACTCCGCTCCGGAGGGAAACACCGGGGAGCTGTTTTTT
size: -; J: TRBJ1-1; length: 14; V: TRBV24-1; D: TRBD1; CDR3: CATQGAGANTEAFF; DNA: TGTGCCACCCAGGGGGCAGGAGCGAACACTGAAGCTTTCTTT
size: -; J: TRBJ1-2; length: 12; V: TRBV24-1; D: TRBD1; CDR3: CATADRAGGYTF; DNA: TGTGCCACGGCCGACAGGGCCGGGGGCTACACCTTC
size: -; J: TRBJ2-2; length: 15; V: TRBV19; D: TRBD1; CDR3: CASSRTGGNIGELFF; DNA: TGTGCCAGTAGTCGGACAGGGGGCAATATCGGGGAGCTGTTTTTT
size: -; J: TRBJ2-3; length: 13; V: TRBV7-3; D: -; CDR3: CASSLSGRDTQYF; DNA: TGTGCCAGCAGCTTAAGCGGCCGAGATACGCAGTATTTT
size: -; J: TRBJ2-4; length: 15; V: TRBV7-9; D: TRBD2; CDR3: CASSLAGGSKNIQYF; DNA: TGTGCCAGCAGCTTAGCGGGAGGGTCCAAAAACATTCAGTACTTC
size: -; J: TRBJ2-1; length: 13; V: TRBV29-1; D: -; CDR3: CSVARGTYNEQFF; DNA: TGCAGCGTTGCCAGGGGAACCTACAATGAGCAGTTCTTC
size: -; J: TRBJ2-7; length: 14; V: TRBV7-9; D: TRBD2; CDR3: CASSFWGGSYEQYF; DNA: TGTGCCAGCAGCTTTTGGGGGGGTAGTTACGAGCAGTACTTC
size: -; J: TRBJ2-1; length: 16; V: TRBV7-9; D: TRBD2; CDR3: CASSPGRAGVGNEQFF; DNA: TGTGCCAGCAGCCCCGGTAGAGCGGGAGTAGGGAATGAGCAGTTCTTC
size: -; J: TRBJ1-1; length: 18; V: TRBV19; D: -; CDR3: CASSISTGRVGLGTEAFF; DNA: TGTGCCAGTAGTATTTCCACCGGCAGGGTAGGGCTTGGCACTGAAGCTTTCTTT
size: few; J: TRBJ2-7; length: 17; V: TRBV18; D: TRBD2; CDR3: CASSPNNPGLGSYEQYF; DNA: TGTGCCAGCTCACCAAACAATCCGGGACTAGGCTCCTACGAGCAGTACTTC
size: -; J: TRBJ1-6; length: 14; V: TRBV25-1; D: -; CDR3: CASSDLRGISPLHF; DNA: TGTGCCAGCAGTGATCTTAGGGGGATTTCACCCCTCCACTTT
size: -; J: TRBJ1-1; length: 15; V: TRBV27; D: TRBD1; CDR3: CASSPSGQVNTEAFF; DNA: TGTGCCAGCAGCCCCTCGGGACAGGTGAACACTGAAGCTTTCTTT
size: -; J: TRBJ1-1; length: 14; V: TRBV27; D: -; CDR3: CASSLGRGYTEAFF; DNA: TGTGCCAGCAGCCTGGGGAGGGGGTACACTGAAGCTTTCTTT
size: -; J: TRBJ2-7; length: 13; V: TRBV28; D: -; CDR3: CASSLDSRYEQYF; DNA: TGTGCCAGCAGTCTGGACAGCCGCTACGAGCAGTACTTC
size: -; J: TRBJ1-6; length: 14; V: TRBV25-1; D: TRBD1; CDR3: CASTATGGASPLHF; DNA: TGTGCCAGCACTGCTACAGGGGGTGCTTCACCCCTCCACTTT
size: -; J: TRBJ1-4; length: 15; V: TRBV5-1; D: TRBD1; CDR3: CASSLYPGQGEKLFF; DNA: TGCGCCAGCAGCTTGTATCCAGGACAGGGTGAAAAACTGTTTTTT
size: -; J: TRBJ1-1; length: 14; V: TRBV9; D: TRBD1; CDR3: CASSPGGSNTEAFF; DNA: TGTGCCAGCAGCCCAGGGGGGTCGAACACTGAAGCTTTCTTT
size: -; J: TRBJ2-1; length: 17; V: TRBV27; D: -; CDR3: CASSIGLAPGQGNEQFF; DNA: TGTGCCAGCAGTATCGGACTAGCGCCAGGACAGGGAAATGAGCAGTTCTTC
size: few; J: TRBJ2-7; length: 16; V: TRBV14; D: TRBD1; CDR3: CASSQGEWTGSSEQYF; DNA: TGTGCCAGCAGCCAAGGTGAATGGACAGGGTCAAGCGAGCAGTACTTC
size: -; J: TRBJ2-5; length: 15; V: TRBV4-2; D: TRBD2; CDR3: CASSSSAGVGETQYF; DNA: TGTGCCAGCAGTTCGTCAGCGGGAGTGGGGGAGACCCAGTACTTC